This TCR beta chain was recovered during a study of cytomegalovirus exposure and HLA in healthy donors. The PCR ran on 60 Vbeta and 13 Jbeta primers. Sequenced by immunoSEQ multiplex PCR; TCRdb stores in-frame clones only, minus some. The sample holds around 190,000 clones; about 77% are singletons and the top ten take less than 3.5%. Regarding the study as a whole: Most observed TCR sequences were rare, whereas some public TCRs were detected in many donors.

This clone has just one count. Its specificity is unknown. The germline CDR1 and CDR2 sequences are ENHRY and SYGVKD. The V end lost 6 bases, the J end lost 6 bases, and 20 bases lay between the germline ends. This CDR3 has 15 residues. The sequence came from a female donor in good health and CMV-seronegative. Sequenced sample: PBMCs. This chain uses TRBV10-3 with TRBJ1-2, with D possibly matching TRBD1 (5 bases). This chain's CDR3 is CAIRAEVGDLHGYTF. The DNA of the CDR3 is TGTGCCATCAGAGCTGAGGTGGGGGACTTGCATGGCTACACCTTC.